These 11 T cell receptor beta chains were sequenced from one sample in a study of T cell responses to AZD1222 COVID-19 vaccine. Some clones are missing from TCRdb's copy, which holds only in-frame ones; the method was immunoSEQ multiplex PCR. Of about 140,000 clones listed, roughly nine tenths are singletons. The sample consisted of peripheral blood, taken on day 0 of AZD1222 vaccination. The receptors were gathered from an adult in good health.

This clone was detected a few times. The chain joins TRBV4-1 to TRBJ1-5, with D unresolved. V lost 1 base and J 3 bases, leaving 16 bases between the germline ends. Germline V lookup: CDR1 MGHRA, CDR2 YSYEKL. There are 17 residues in the CDR3. The CDR3 is CASSQGRASRVNQPQHF. The CDR3 DNA sequence: TGCGCCAGCAGCCAAGGGCGAGCCTCGAGGGTCAATCAGCCCCAGCATTTT.

This chain joins TRBV7-6 and TRBJ2-1; 8 bases line up with TRBD2. This CDR3 is built from 15 residues. The V gene's germline CDR1 is SGHVS and CDR2 FNYEAQ. V lost 2 bases, J lost 10 bases, and 10 bases stayed unmatched. CDR3 residues: CASSLRAGDRGEQFF. In nucleotides, the CDR3 is TGTGCCAGCAGCTTAAGAGCGGGGGACCGGGGGGAGCAGTTCTTC.

The chain carries TRBV7-2 and TRBJ1-5; D may be TRBD1 (5 bases). With 1 base removed from V and 6 bases from J, the gap between germline ends came to 10 bases. In germline, CDR1 is SGHTA, CDR2 FQGNSA. The CDR3 runs 14 residues. CDR3 DNA sequence: TGTGCCAGCAGCTTAGGGGGAGGGGTTCAGCCCCAGCATTTT. It codes for CASSLGGGVQPQHF.

The rearrangement joins TRBV7-2 to TRBJ2-5; D is perhaps TRBD2 (5 bases). This CDR3 region has 16 residues. Trimming left V 6 bases short and J 4 bases short, with 21 bases between. Germline V gives CDR1 SGHTA, CDR2 FQGNSA. The CDR3: CASSLPLGVVGETQYF. The CDR3 DNA follows: TGTGCCAGCAGTTTACCACTAGGCGTAGTAGGAGAGACCCAGTACTTC.

V usage is TRBV18 and J usage is TRBJ2-7, with 10 bases aligning to TRBD2. The CDR3 runs to 15 residues. V shed 3 bases and J 7 bases; nucleotides not matched to a gene: 9. Per germline, CDR1 KGHSH and CDR2 LQKENI. The chain's CDR3 is CASSPSSGGAREQYF. In nucleotides, the CDR3 is TGTGCCAGCTCACCCTCCAGCGGGGGGGCACGTGAGCAGTACTTC.

This chain links TRBV6-5 with TRBJ2-5, with D perhaps matching TRBD1 or TRBD2 (5 bases each). The CDR3 totals 12 residues. CDR1 MNHEY and CDR2 SVGAGI come from the germline V gene. Deletions cut 10 bases from V and 7 bases from J, with 16 bases between. The CDR3 region has the DNA TGTGCCACAGGGACCCGCCGAGGGACCCAGTACTTC. Its protein is CATGTRRGTQYF.

The chain carries TRBV19 and TRBJ1-6; D perhaps matches TRBD1 (6 bases). The germline V and J ends were trimmed by 6 bases and 4 bases, with 10 bases remaining between them. The CDR3 is made up of 14 amino acids. CDR1 is LNHDA, CDR2 SQIVND, per germline (reference sequence). The CDR3 reads CASSLTGYNSPLHF. Written as DNA, the CDR3 is TGTGCCAGTAGCCTTACAGGGTATAATTCACCCCTCCACTTT.

The rearrangement joins TRBV3-1 (or the pseudogene TRBV3-2) to TRBJ1-2, with unresolved D. This CDR3 has 18 amino acids. CDR1 and CDR2 from the germline V gene are LGHDT and YNNKEL (reference sequence). V lost 1 base and J lost 6, with 24 bases in between. This chain's CDR3 is CASSQGGLRTGGYDGYTF. CDR3 DNA sequence: TGTGCCAGCAGCCAAGGGGGTCTTCGGACGGGAGGCTATGATGGCTACACCTTC.

This clone was detected once. This chain joins TRBV6-6 and TRBJ2-1, with a tentative D call TRBD1 (6 bases). There are 13 residues in the CDR3. Germline CDR1 and CDR2: MNHNY and SVGAGI (reference sequence). V lost 4 bases, J lost 10 bases, and 14 bases lay in between. As DNA, the CDR3 is TGTGCCAGCAGTTTCCTTCAGGGGTACGAGCAGTTCTTC. This gives the protein CASSFLQGYEQFF.

This chain joins TRBV6-1 and TRBJ1-1, with 10 bases that match TRBD1. This CDR3 comprises 15 residues. Germline CDR1 reads MNHNS; CDR2 reads SASEGT. V was clipped by 2 bases and J by 4 bases; unmatched bases: 4. The DNA for the CDR3 is TGTGCCAGCAGTGAATGGGGACAGGGGTCCACTGAAGCTTTCTTT. The encoded protein is CASSEWGQGSTEAFF.

This chain joins TRBV3-1 (or the pseudogene TRBV3-2) and TRBJ1-6; D not certain. Germline values: CDR1 LGHDT, CDR2 YNNKEL (reference sequence). This CDR3 has 16 residues. Trimming left V 4 bases short and J 0 bases short, with 10 bases between. The CDR3 reads CASSLGPYSYNSPLHF. CDR3 DNA: TGTGCCAGCAGCCTAGGACCCTACTCCTATAATTCACCCCTCCACTTT.